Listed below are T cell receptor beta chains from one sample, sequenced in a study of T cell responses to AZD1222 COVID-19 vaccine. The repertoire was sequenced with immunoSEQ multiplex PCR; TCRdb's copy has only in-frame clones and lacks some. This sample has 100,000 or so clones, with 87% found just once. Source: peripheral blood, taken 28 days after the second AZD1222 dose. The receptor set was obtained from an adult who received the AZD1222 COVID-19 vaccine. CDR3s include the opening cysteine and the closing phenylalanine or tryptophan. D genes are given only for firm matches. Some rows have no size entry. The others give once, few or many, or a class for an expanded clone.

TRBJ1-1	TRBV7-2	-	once	CASSYQGFTEAFF	TGTGCCAGCAGCTATCAAGGGTTCACTGAAGCTTTCTTT
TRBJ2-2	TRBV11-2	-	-	CASSLDLVTGELFF	TGTGCCAGCAGCTTAGATCTAGTCACCGGGGAGCTGTTTTTT
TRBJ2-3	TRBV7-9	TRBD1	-	CASSQGQGASTDTQYF	TGTGCCAGCAGCCAGGGACAGGGGGCGAGCACAGATACGCAGTATTTT
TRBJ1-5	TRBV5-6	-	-	CASSYGHGNQPQHF	TGTGCCAGCAGCTACGGACACGGTAATCAGCCCCAGCATTTT
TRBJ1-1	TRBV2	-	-	CASSEGDTKAFF	TGTGCCAGCAGTGAAGGGGACACCAAAGCTTTCTTT
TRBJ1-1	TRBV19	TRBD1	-	CASSIPRQGTEAFF	TGTGCCAGTAGTATCCCTCGACAGGGGACTGAAGCTTTCTTT
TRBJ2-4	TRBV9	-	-	CASSVCKVAQKYKNIQYF	TGTGCCAGCAGCGTATGTAAGGTGGCGCAAAAATACAAAAACATTCAGTACTTC
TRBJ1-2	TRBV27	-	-	CASRDNANYGYTF	TGTGCCAGCAGAGACAACGCTAACTATGGCTACACCTTC
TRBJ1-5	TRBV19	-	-	CASSITGSGNQPQHF	TGTGCCAGTAGTATAACAGGGAGCGGCAATCAGCCCCAGCATTTT
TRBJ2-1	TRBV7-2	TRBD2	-	CASSLALRGGSYNEQFF	TGTGCCAGCAGCTTAGCGCTGCGGGGGGGCTCCTACAATGAGCAGTTCTTC
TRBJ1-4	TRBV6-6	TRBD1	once	CASSHPPGTGSEKLFF	TGTGCCAGCAGCCACCCCCCTGGGACAGGGTCAGAAAAACTGTTTTTT
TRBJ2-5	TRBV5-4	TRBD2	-	CASSSSGFLKETQYF	TGTGCCAGCAGTTCTAGCGGGTTCCTAAAAGAGACCCAGTACTTC
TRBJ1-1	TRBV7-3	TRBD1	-	CASSYVRGTEAFF	TGTGCCAGCAGCTACGTCAGGGGGACTGAAGCTTTCTTT
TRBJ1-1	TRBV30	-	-	CAWRDNLGFNTEAFF	TGTGCCTGGAGAGACAACTTGGGCTTTAACACTGAAGCTTTCTTT
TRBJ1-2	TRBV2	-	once	CASSAGSYGYTF	TGTGCCAGCAGTGCGGGCAGCTATGGCTACACCTTC
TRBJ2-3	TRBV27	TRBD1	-	CASRLTGADTQYF	TGTGCCAGCAGACTCACAGGGGCAGATACGCAGTATTTT
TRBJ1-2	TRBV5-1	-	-	CASSEGLLGYTF	TGCGCCAGCAGCGAGGGACTACTAGGCTACACCTTC
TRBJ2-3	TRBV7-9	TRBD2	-	CASSWGLAGTNHTQYF	TGTGCCAGCAGCTGGGGACTAGCGGGAACTAATCATACGCAGTATTTT
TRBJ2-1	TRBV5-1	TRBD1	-	CASSRRAGTGEYNEQFF	TGCGCCAGCAGCAGACGAGCCGGGACAGGAGAATACAATGAGCAGTTCTTC
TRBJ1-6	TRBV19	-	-	CASSSLEESSYNSPLHF	TGTGCCAGTAGTTCCCTGGAAGAGAGCTCCTATAATTCACCCCTCCACTTT
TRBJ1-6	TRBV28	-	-	CASSFPTLRARGRSPLHF	TGTGCCAGCAGTTTCCCCACGCTTCGGGCCCGGGGTAGGTCACCCCTCCACTTT
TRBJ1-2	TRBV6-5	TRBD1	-	CASSYSGLRTGNGYTF	TGTGCCAGCAGTTACTCGGGGCTTAGGACAGGGAATGGCTACACCTTC
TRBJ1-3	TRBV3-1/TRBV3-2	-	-	CASSQGGNTIYF	TGTGCCAGCAGCCAAGGTGGAAACACCATATATTTT
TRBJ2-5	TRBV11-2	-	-	CASSLRGMYQETQYF	TGTGCCAGCAGTCTGAGAGGGATGTACCAAGAGACCCAGTACTTC
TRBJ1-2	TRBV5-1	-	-	CASSLEGQLRTNYGYTF	TGCGCCAGCAGCTTGGAGGGACAACTAAGAACTAACTATGGCTACACCTTC
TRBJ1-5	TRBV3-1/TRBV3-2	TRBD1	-	CASSQGTGNSNQPQHF	TGTGCCAGCAGCCAAGGGACAGGGAATAGCAATCAGCCCCAGCATTTT
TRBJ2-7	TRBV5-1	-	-	CASRDSGPYEQYF	TGCGCCAGCCGGGACTCCGGACCCTACGAGCAGTACTTC